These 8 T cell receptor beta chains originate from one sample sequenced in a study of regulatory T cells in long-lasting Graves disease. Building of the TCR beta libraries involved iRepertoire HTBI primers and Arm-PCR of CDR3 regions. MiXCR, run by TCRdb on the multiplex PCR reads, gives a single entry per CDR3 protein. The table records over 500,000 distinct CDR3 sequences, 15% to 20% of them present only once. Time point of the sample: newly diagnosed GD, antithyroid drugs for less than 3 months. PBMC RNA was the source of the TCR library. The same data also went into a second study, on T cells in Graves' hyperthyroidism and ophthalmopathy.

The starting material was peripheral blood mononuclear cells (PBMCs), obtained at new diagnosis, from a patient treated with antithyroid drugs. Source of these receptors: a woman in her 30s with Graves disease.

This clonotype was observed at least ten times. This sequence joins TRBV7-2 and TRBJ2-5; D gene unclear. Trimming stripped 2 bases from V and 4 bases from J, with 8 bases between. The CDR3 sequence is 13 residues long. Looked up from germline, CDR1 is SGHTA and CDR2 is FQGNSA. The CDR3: CASSLNPGETQYF. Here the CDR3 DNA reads TGTGCCAGCAGCTTAAATCCGGGAGAGACCCAGTACTTC.

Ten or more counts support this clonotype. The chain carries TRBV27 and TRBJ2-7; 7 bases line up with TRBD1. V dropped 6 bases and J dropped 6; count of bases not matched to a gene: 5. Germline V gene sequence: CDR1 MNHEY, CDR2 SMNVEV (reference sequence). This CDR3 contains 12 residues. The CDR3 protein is CASRGTAGEQYF. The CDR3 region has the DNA TGTGCCAGCAGAGGGACAGCCGGCGAGCAGTACTTC.

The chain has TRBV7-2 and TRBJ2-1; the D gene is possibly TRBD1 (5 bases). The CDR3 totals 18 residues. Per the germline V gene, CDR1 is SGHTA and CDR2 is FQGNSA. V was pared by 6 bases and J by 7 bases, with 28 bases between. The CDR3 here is CASRRREDIPPDVNEQFF. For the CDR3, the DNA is TGTGCCAGCAGGCGCAGGGAAGATATACCTCCCGACGTGAATGAGCAGTTCTTC.

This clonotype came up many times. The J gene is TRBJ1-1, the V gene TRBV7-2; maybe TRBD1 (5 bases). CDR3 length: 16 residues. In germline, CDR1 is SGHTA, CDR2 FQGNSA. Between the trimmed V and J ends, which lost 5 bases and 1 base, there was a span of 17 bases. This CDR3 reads CASSTTGTRWNTEAFF. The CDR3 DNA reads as TGTGCCAGCAGCACAACGGGGACTCGTTGGAACACTGAAGCTTTCTTT.

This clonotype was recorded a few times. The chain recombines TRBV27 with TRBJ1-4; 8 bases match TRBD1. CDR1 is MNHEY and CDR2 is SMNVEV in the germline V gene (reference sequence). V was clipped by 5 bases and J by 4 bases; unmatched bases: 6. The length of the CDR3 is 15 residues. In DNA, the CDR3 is TGTGCCAGCAGTAGGGGGACAGGCGTTAATGAAAAACTGTTTTTT. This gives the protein CASSRGTGVNEKLFF. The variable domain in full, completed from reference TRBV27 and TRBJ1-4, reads EAQVTQNPRYLITVTGKKLTVTCSQNMNHEYMSWYRQDPGLGLRQIYYSMNVEVTDKGDVPEGYKVSRKEKRNFPLILESPSPNQTSLYFCASSRGTGVNEKLFFGSGTQLSVL.

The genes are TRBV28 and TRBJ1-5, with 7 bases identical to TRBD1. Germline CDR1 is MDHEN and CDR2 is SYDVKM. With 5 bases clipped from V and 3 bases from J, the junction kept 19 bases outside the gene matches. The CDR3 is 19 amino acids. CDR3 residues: CASSNPTGAPLPLNQPQHF. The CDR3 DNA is TGTGCCAGCAGTAATCCCACAGGGGCCCCGTTACCTCTCAATCAGCCCCAGCATTTT. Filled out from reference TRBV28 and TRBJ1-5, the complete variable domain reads DVKVTQSSRYLVKRTGEKVFLECVQDMDHENMFWYRQDPGLGLRLIYFSYDVKMKEKGDIPEGYSVSREKKERFSLILESASTNQTSMYLCASSNPTGAPLPLNQPQHFGDGTRLSIL.

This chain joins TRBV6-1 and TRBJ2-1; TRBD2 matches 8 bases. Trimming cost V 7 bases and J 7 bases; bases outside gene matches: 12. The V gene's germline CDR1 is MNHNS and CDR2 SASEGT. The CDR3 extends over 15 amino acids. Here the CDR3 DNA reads TGTGCCAGCACCACCGTAGGTAGCGGGAAAAATGAGCAGTTCTTC. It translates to CASTTVGSGKNEQFF.

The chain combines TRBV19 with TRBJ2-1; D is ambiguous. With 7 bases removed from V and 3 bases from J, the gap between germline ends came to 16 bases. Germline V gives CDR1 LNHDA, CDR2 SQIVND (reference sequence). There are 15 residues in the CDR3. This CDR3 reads CASMGYSTYYNEQFF. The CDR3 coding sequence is TGTGCCAGTATGGGTTACAGTACCTACTACAATGAGCAGTTCTTC.